The 30 T cell receptor beta chains below all came from one sample that was sequenced in a study of T cell repertoires in cytomegalovirus infection. These receptors' antigens are unknown. MiXCR, run by TCRdb on the reads, gives a single entry per CDR3 protein. The sample records about 770,000 distinct CDR3 sequences, about 28% being singletons. Here the sequenced sample was cultured CD8+ T cells from PBMCs, taken from culture after CMV antigen stimulation. These receptors came from a human donor in good health (CMV status not recorded). Some clones in this sample may be carry-over from other donors' samples.

This clonotype was counted between two and nine times. This chain links TRBV19 with TRBJ1-6, with D unclear. CDR3 length equals 13 residues. The V and J ends lost 5 bases and 8 bases respectively, with 10 bases between them. Germline V gene sequence: CDR1 LNHDA, CDR2 SQIVND (reference sequence). The CDR3 here is CASSWAGDSPLHF. The CDR3 coding sequence is TGTGCCAGTAGTTGGGCGGGCGATTCACCCCTCCACTTT.

Many counts were recorded for this clonotype. The rearrangement uses TRBV7-2 and TRBJ1-3; D unclear. V was cut by 1 base and J by 0 bases, with 7 bases left in between. This CDR3 contains 15 residues. From germline, CDR1 is SGHTA and CDR2 FQGNSA. The CDR3 nucleotides are TGTGCCAGCAGCTTAGTCCTCCTCTCTGGAAACACCATATATTTT. Translated, it gives CASSLVLLSGNTIYF.

This clonotype was counted at least ten times. This chain uses TRBV7-2 with TRBJ2-5, with D possibly TRBD2 on 7 matching bases. The length of the CDR3 is 15 residues. Trimming left V 5 bases short and J 7 bases short, with 20 bases between. Germline values: CDR1 SGHTA, CDR2 FQGNSA. The CDR3 here is CASSPTAGTSMTQYF. The CDR3 region has the DNA TGTGCCAGCAGCCCAACAGCGGGGACAAGCATGACCCAGTACTTC.

The sample holds many counts of this clonotype. The chain employs TRBV7-6 and TRBJ2-7; a weak D match, TRBD2 (5 bases). Germline lookup yields CDR1 SGHVS and CDR2 FNYEAQ. V lost 1 base and J 6 bases, leaving 10 bases between the germline ends. The CDR3 totals 13 residues. The CDR3 DNA is TGTGCCAGCAGCTTAGGAGTAGGGAGCGAGCAGTACTTC. Its protein is CASSLGVGSEQYF.

The chain uses TRBV4-3 and TRBJ2-3, with D possibly TRBD2 on 5 matching bases. Deletions cut 4 bases from V and 10 bases from J, with 21 bases between. Germline V gene sequence: CDR1 LGHNA, CDR2 YSLEER. The CDR3 totals 15 residues. The CDR3 reads CASSRRLNERIPQYF. CDR3 DNA sequence: TGCGCCAGCAGCCGAAGGCTTAATGAGCGGATACCGCAGTATTTT.

Only a few counts were recorded for this clonotype. V is TRBV29-1 and J is TRBJ1-1; no reliable D call. This CDR3 has 13 amino acids. CDR1 is SQVTM and CDR2 is ANQGSEA in the germline V gene. V gave up 3 bases and J gave up 2 bases, with 10 bases separating them. The CDR3: CSVDSADNTEAFF. CDR3 DNA: TGCAGCGTTGACTCGGCCGACAACACTGAAGCTTTCTTT.

CDR3 protein: CASSSGRYDNEQFF. The CDR3 DNA reads as TGTGCCAGCAGCTCTGGGCGATATGACAATGAGCAGTTCTTC. The V and J genes are TRBV7-6 and TRBJ2-1; D remains ambiguous. Germline lookup yields CDR1 SGHVS and CDR2 FNYEAQ. This CDR3 is 14 amino acids long. Trimming left V 4 bases short and J 5 bases short, with 12 bases between.

This chain links TRBV4-1 with TRBJ1-1; 9 nucleotides match TRBD1. Looked up from germline, CDR1 is MGHRA and CDR2 is YSYEKL. V dropped 4 bases and J dropped 6; count of bases not matched to a gene: 9. This CDR3 region has 15 residues. CDR3 nucleotide sequence: TGCGCCAGCAGCCCTCCGGGACAGGGTTGGGCTGAAGCTTTCTTT. It specifies CASSPPGQGWAEAFF.

This clonotype was counted many times. The chain combines TRBV7-6 with TRBJ2-3; possibly TRBD2 for D (7 bases). Deletions cut 2 bases from V and 4 bases from J, with 13 bases between. This CDR3 is built from 15 residues. Germline V gives CDR1 SGHVS, CDR2 FNYEAQ. The CDR3 is CASSLIGGPADTQYF. As DNA, the CDR3 is TGTGCCAGCAGCTTAATCGGGGGGCCCGCAGATACGCAGTATTTT.

This clonotype showed up just a few times. The rearrangement links TRBV4-1 to TRBJ1-1; the D is unclear. The V gene's germline CDR1 is MGHRA and CDR2 YSYEKL. V lost 4 bases, J lost 2 bases, and 14 bases lay in between. The CDR3 extends over 15 amino acids. The CDR3 is CASSRKGVQNTEAFF. CDR3 nucleotide sequence: TGCGCCAGCAGCCGTAAGGGAGTGCAAAACACTGAAGCTTTCTTT.

This clonotype was seen a handful of times. The rearrangement joins TRBV7-2 to TRBJ1-6; 7 positions agree with TRBD1. This CDR3 is built from 18 residues. With V trimmed by 1 base and J by 0 bases, 6 bases remained unmatched. Germline V gene data show CDR1 as SGHTA and CDR2 as FQGNSA. In DNA, the CDR3 is TGTGCCAGCAGCTTAGTCCAGGGGGTCAACTCCTATAATTCACCCCTCCACTTT. It translates to CASSLVQGVNSYNSPLHF.

The chain is built from TRBV9 and TRBJ2-2; 8 bases align to TRBD2. V gave up 4 bases and J gave up 4 bases; unmatched junction bases: 15. Looked up from germline, CDR1 is SGDLS and CDR2 is YYNGEE. CDR3 length equals 18 residues. The CDR3 DNA follows: TGTGCCAGCAGCCCGCCTGCCCCGCTAGCGGGCGGCACCGGGGAGCTGTTTTTT. Protein: CASSPPAPLAGGTGELFF.

This clonotype was seen more than once but under ten times. V and J are TRBV9 and TRBJ1-3; D perhaps matches TRBD1 (5 bases). The V gene lost 4 bases and the J gene lost 0 bases, with 17 bases spanning the gap. Germline V gene sequence: CDR1 SGDLS, CDR2 YYNGEE. CDR3 length: 17 amino acids. Written as DNA, the CDR3 is TGTGCCAGCAGCTCTCGGACAAAGCCGAGCTCTGGAAACACCATATATTTT. It codes for CASSSRTKPSSGNTIYF. Full variable domain (remainder filled in from reference TRBV9 and TRBJ1-3): DSGVTQTPKHLITATGQRVTLRCSPRSGDLSVYWYQQSLDQGLQFLIQYYNGEERAKGNILERFSAQQFPDLHSELNLSSLELGDSALYFCASSSRTKPSSGNTIYFGEGSWLTVV.

J is TRBJ1-2 and V is TRBV12-3 or TRBV12-4; 9 bases fit TRBD1. The CDR3 has 14 amino acids. Losses at the gene ends were 5 bases for V and 5 bases for J; bases not matched to a gene: 6. CDR3 residues: CASSLGTGSYGYTF. In nucleotides, the CDR3 is TGTGCCAGCAGTCTAGGGACAGGGAGTTATGGCTACACCTTC.

There are many counts of this clonotype. The V and J genes are TRBV12-3 or TRBV12-4 and TRBJ2-1; 10 bases line up with TRBD2. This CDR3 is 15 amino acids long. The junction had 5 bases not matched to a gene; V was cut back by 6 bases and J by 3 bases. In DNA, the CDR3 is TGTGCCAGCAGCCTCGGACTAGCGGACTACAATGAGCAGTTCTTC. Amino acid sequence: CASSLGLADYNEQFF.

This clonotype was counted at least ten times. The chain uses TRBV2 and TRBJ2-3, with TRBD2 matching over 13 bases. Germline V CDR1 and CDR2: SNHLY, FYNNEI. The trim removed 6 bases at V and 5 bases at J, leaving 8 bases unmatched. This CDR3 is built from 16 residues. DNA for the CDR3: TGTGCCAGCAGACGGACTAGCGGGGGCAAGGGAGATACGCAGTATTTT. Its protein product is CASRRTSGGKGDTQYF.

The chain has TRBV29-1 and TRBJ2-6; no definite D call. The V gene lost 4 bases and the J gene lost 0 bases, with 10 bases spanning the gap. Germline CDR1 is SQVTM and CDR2 is ANQGSEA. The CDR3 runs to 15 residues. This CDR3 reads CSVVTASSGANVLTF. CDR3 bases: TGCAGCGTTGTTACCGCCTCCTCTGGGGCCAACGTCCTGACTTTC.

In its sample, this clonotype was seen once. J is TRBJ2-3 and V is TRBV6-1; 8 bases agree with TRBD2. The V gene's germline CDR1 is MNHNS and CDR2 SASEGT. Trimming at V came to 8 bases and at J to 11 bases, leaving 27 bases not matched to a gene. The CDR3 consists of 18 residues. The CDR3 DNA reads as TGTGCCAGCGGGTGGCGGGCTAGCGGGCGACCTCACAGATACAGGCAGTATTTT. It yields the protein CASGWRASGRPHRYRQYF.

At least ten counts were recorded for this clonotype. CDR3 in amino acids: CASSQTVRGISPQETQYF. The CDR3 DNA is TGTGCCAGCAGTCAAACTGTGCGGGGAATCAGTCCCCAAGAGACCCAGTACTTC. V and J are TRBV2 and TRBJ2-5, with D tentatively TRBD2 (6 bases). Trimming removed 5 bases from V and 1 base from J, with 23 bases in between. CDR3 length: 18 residues. Per germline, CDR1 SNHLY and CDR2 FYNNEI.

This chain uses TRBV13 with TRBJ1-6; no reliable D call. The CDR3 extends over 14 amino acids. CDR1 and CDR2 (germline): PRHDT, FYEKMQ (reference sequence). V lost 1 base and J 7 bases, leaving 8 bases between the germline ends. In DNA, the CDR3 is TGTGCCAGCAGCTTAGTGGGTAGAAATTCACCCCTCCACTTT. Its translation is CASSLVGRNSPLHF.

The genes are TRBV7-3 and TRBJ2-3, with D possibly matching TRBD2 (6 bases). Germline V CDR1 and CDR2: SGHTA, FQGTGA. The CDR3 is 16 amino acids. Trimming stripped 5 bases from V and 5 bases from J, with 20 bases between. The CDR3 coding sequence is TGTGCCAGCAGCCAAGTCCCTGGAGGGGCCGGAGATACGCAGTATTTT. Its translation: CASSQVPGGAGDTQYF.

The genes are TRBV5-4 and TRBJ2-3, with 9 positions matching TRBD2. CDR1 and CDR2 from the germline V gene are SGHNT and YYREEE (reference sequence). V shed 5 bases, J shed 0 bases, and the junction held 4 bases outside the gene matches. The CDR3 is 15 amino acids. Here the CDR3 reads CASREAGGSTDTQYF. DNA for the CDR3: TGTGCCAGCAGAGAAGCGGGGGGCAGCACAGATACGCAGTATTTT.

In its sample, this clonotype was seen a few times. The genes are TRBV27 and TRBJ2-1, with D unclear. V was clipped by 3 bases and J by 8 bases, with 5 bases between them. Germline-derived CDR1 and CDR2 are MNHEY and SMNVEV (reference sequence). CDR3 length: 11 amino acids. The CDR3, as DNA: TGTGCCAGCAGTTTGTGGGATGAGCAGTTCTTC. It specifies CASSLWDEQFF.

V and J are TRBV4-2 and TRBJ2-3; TRBD2 agrees at 13 bases. V dropped 2 bases and J dropped 2; count of bases not matched to a gene: 4. This CDR3 contains 17 residues. Per the germline V gene, CDR1 is LGHNA and CDR2 is YNFKEQ. CDR3 sequence reads: CASSQLTSGGVTDTQYF. The CDR3 nucleotides are TGTGCCAGCAGCCAACTCACTAGCGGGGGGGTCACAGATACGCAGTATTTT.

This clonotype came up a few times. The V call is TRBV18, the J call TRBJ1-3, with unresolved D. Germline V gene data show CDR1 as KGHSH and CDR2 as LQKENI. V gave up 7 bases and J gave up 7 bases, with 23 bases separating them. There are 16 residues in the CDR3. This chain's CDR3 is CASLPGRISFGNTIYF. The DNA for the CDR3 is TGTGCCAGCTTACCTGGCAGGATTTCGTTCGGGAACACCATATATTTT.

This clonotype showed up just a few times. The chain has TRBV12-3 or TRBV12-4 and TRBJ1-1; D is unclear. The CDR3 length is 14 residues. Trimming removed 5 bases at V and 4 bases at J, with 14 bases between. In DNA, the CDR3 is TGTGCCAGCAGTCCAAGGGCGCGAGGCACTGAAGCTTTCTTT. Translating it yields CASSPRARGTEAFF.

CDR3 nucleotide sequence: TGCGCCAGCAGCCAAGTAATGGTAGCCGGGGAGCTGTTTTTT. The encoded protein is CASSQVMVAGELFF. The gene calls are TRBV4-3 and TRBJ2-2; D remains ambiguous. The CDR3 is 14 amino acids. Germline-derived CDR1 and CDR2 are LGHNA and YSLEER. Trimming left V 1 base short and J 6 bases short, with 9 bases between.

This clonotype was seen a handful of times. The chain couples TRBV25-1 to TRBJ2-6, with D unclear. Germline CDR1 and CDR2: MGHDK and SYGVNS. V lost 10 bases to trimming and J lost 1 base, with 2 bases between them. CDR3 size: 11 residues. The CDR3 reads CATSGANVLTF. CDR3 sequence (DNA): TGTGCCACTTCTGGGGCCAACGTCCTGACTTTC.

The table lists this clonotype with a few counts. The gene calls are TRBV19 and TRBJ2-6, with TRBD1 matching 9 bases. The trim removed 3 bases at V and 0 bases at J, leaving 9 bases unmatched. Looked up from germline, CDR1 is LNHDA and CDR2 is SQIVND (reference sequence). The CDR3 totals 19 residues. As DNA, the CDR3 is TGTGCCAGTAGTATTTGGGACAGGGTCGACCTCTCTGGGGCCAACGTCCTGACTTTC. Translation: CASSIWDRVDLSGANVLTF.

V and J are TRBV7-6 and TRBJ2-2, with 15 bases identical to TRBD2. In germline, CDR1 is SGHVS, CDR2 FNYEAQ. V was pared by 5 bases and J by 0 bases, with 13 bases of the junction left unmatched. CDR3 length: 21 residues. Here the CDR3 reads CASSPGAFGLAGGANTGELFF. The CDR3 bases are TGTGCCAGCAGCCCCGGCGCCTTCGGACTAGCGGGGGGGGCGAACACCGGGGAGCTGTTTTTT. The complete variable domain, with remaining parts taken from reference TRBV7-6 and TRBJ2-2, reads GAGVSQSPRYKVTKRGQDVALRCDPISGHVSLYWYRQALGQGPEFLTYFNYEAQQDKSGLPNDRFSAERPEGSISTLTIQRTEQRDSAMYRCASSPGAFGLAGGANTGELFFGEGSRLTVL.